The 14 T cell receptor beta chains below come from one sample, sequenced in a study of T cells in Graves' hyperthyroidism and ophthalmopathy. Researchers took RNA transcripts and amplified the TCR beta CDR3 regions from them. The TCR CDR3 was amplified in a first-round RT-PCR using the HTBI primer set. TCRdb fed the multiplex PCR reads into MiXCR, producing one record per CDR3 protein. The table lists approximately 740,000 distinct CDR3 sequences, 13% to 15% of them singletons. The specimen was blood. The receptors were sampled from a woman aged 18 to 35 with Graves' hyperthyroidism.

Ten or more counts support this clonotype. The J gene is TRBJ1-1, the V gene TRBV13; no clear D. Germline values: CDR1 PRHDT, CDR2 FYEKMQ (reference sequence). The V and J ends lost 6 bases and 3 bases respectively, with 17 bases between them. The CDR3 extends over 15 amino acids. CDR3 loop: CASRPTDWPDTEAFF. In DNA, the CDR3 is TGTGCCAGCAGGCCTACTGACTGGCCAGACACTGAAGCTTTCTTT.

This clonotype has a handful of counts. CDR3 protein: CASSLGPSSGNNEQYF. CDR3 nucleotides: TGTGCCAGCAGCTTAGGCCCCTCTAGCGGGAACAACGAGCAGTACTTC. This chain connects TRBV11-2 to TRBJ2-7, with 9 bases fitting TRBD2. V dropped 1 base and J dropped 5; count of bases not matched to a gene: 9. Germline-derived CDR1 and CDR2 are SGHAT and FQNNGV. This CDR3 is 16 amino acids long.

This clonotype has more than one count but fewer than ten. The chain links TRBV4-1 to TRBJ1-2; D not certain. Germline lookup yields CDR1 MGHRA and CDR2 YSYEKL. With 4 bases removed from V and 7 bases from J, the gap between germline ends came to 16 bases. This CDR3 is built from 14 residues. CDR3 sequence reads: CASSRSVGETGYTF. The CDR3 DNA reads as TGCGCCAGCAGCCGGAGCGTCGGTGAAACTGGCTACACCTTC.

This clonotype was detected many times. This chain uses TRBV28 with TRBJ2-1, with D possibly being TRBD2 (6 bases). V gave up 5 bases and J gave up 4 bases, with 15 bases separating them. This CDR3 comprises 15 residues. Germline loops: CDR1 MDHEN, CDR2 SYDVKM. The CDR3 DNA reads TGTGCCAGCAGTCCCCCGGGGGAGAGGTACAATGAGCAGTTCTTC. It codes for CASSPPGERYNEQFF. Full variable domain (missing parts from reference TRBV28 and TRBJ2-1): DVKVTQSSRYLVKRTGEKVFLECVQDMDHENMFWYRQDPGLGLRLIYFSYDVKMKEKGDIPEGYSVSREKKERFSLILESASTNQTSMYLCASSPPGERYNEQFFGPGTRLTVL.

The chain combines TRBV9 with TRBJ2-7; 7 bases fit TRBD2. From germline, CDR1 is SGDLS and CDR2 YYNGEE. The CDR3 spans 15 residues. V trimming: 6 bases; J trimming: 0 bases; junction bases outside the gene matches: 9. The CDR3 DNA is TGTGCCAGCACCCAAGGCGCGGGAGCCTCCTACGAGCAGTACTTC. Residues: CASTQGAGASYEQYF. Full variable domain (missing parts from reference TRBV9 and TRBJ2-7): DSGVTQTPKHLITATGQRVTLRCSPRSGDLSVYWYQQSLDQGLQFLIQYYNGEERAKGNILERFSAQQFPDLHSELNLSSLELGDSALYFCASTQGAGASYEQYFGPGTRLTVT.

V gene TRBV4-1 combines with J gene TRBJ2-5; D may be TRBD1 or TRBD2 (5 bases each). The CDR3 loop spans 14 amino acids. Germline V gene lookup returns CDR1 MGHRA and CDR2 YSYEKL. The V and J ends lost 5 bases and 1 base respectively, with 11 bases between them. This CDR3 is CASSRDPLQETQYF. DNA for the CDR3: TGCGCCAGCAGCAGGGACCCTCTCCAAGAGACCCAGTACTTC.

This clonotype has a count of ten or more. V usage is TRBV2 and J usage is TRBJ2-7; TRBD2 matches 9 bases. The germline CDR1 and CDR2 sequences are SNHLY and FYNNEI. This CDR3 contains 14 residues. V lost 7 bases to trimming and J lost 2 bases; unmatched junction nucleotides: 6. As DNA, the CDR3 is TGTGCCAGCATCGGAACTAGCGGGCCCTACGAGCAGTACTTC. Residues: CASIGTSGPYEQYF.

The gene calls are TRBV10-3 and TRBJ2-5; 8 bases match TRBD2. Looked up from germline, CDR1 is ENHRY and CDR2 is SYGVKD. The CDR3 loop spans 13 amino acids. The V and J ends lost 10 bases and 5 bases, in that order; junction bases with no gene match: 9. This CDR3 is CATLPAGEETQYF. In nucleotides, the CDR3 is TGTGCCACCCTACCAGCGGGAGAGGAGACCCAGTACTTC.

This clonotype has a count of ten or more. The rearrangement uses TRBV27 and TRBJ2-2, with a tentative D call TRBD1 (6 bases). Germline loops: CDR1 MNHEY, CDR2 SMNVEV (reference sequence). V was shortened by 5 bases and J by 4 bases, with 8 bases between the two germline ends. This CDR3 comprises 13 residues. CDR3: CASSPQGTGELFF. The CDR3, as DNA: TGTGCCAGCAGTCCACAGGGCACCGGGGAGCTGTTTTTT.

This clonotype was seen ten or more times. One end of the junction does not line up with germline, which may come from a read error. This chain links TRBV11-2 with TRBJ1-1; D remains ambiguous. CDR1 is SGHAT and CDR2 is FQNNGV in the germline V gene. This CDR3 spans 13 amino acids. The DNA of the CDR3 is TGTGCCAGCAGCTATGGGGTGAACACTGAAGCTCTCTTT. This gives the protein CASSYGVNTEALF.

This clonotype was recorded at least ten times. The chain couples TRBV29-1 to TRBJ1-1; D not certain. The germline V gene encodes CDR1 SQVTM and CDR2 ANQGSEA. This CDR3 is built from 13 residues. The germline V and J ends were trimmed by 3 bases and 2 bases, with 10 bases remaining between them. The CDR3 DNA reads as TGCAGCGTTGAGGGTACAGAAAACACTGAAGCTTTCTTT. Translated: CSVEGTENTEAFF.

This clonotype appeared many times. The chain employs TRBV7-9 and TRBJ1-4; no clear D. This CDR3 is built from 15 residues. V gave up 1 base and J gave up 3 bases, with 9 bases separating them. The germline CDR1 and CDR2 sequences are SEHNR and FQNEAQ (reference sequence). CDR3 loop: CASSLDRASNEKLFF. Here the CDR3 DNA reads TGTGCCAGCAGCTTAGACAGAGCGTCTAATGAAAAACTGTTTTTT.

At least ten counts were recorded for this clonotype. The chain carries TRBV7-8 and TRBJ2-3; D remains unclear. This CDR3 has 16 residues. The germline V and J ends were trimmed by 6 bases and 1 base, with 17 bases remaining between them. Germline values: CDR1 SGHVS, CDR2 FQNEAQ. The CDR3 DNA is TGTGCCAGCAGTCGTTATACGAGCTGGGGCACAGATACGCAGTATTTT. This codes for CASSRYTSWGTDTQYF.

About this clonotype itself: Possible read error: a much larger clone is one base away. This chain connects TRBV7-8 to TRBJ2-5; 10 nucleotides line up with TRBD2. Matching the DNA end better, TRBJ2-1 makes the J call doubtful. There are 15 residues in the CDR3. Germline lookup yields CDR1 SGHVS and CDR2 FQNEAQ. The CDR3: CASSLRGLAQETQFF. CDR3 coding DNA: TGTGCCAGCAGCTTAAGGGGACTAGCGCAAGAGACCCAGTTCTTC.